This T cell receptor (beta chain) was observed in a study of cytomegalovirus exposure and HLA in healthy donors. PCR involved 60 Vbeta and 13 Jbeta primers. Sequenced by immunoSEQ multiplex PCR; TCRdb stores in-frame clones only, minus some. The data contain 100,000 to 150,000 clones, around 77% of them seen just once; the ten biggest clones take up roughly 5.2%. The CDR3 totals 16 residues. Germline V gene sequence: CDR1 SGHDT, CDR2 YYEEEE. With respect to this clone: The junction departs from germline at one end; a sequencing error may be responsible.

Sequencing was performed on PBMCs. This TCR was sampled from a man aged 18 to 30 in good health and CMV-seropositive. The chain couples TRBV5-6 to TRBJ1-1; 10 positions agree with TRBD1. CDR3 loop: CASRGGTGDLKTEAFF. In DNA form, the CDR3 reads TGTGCCAGCAGGGGAGGGACAGGGGACTTGAAAACTGAAGCTTTCTTT.